The source of this T cell receptor (beta chain) is a study of blood T cell repertoires in COVID-19. Germline assignment: CDR1 MNHEY and CDR2 SVGAGI. V dropped 7 bases and J dropped 8 bases, with 17 bases sitting between them. CDR3 length: 14 residues. Assay used: immunoSEQ multiplex PCR; TCRdb lists only in-frame clones, some missing. The repertoire holds about 88,000 clones, with about 87% as singletons. The specimen was peripheral blood. The sequence derives from a man older than 75 with acute or convalescent COVID-19. V and J are TRBV6-5 and TRBJ1-4; D possibly corresponds to TRBD1 (6 bases). This CDR3 is CASISAGVGEKLFF. The CDR3 DNA is TGTGCCAGCATTAGCGCAGGGGTGGGAGAAAAACTGTTTTTT.